This T cell receptor beta chain is drawn from a study of shared clonotypes between healthy human individuals. In the study overall: A few men and a couple of women, aged 18 to 49, were donors. Findings and caveats of the study: All-four-donor shared clonotypes had higher generation probabilities than non-shared clonotypes did.

Sorted-subset replicate PCR reactions were performed with around 210 ng DNA, corresponding to some 32,000 T cell genomes. Sequenced by immunoSEQ multiplex PCR; TCRdb stores in-frame clones only, minus some. The repertoire includes some 2,500,000 clones, 80% to 95% of them detected once, and around 0.4% sits in the top ten. Only Caucasian adults living in Nashville, Tennessee made up the donor group. The germline V gene encodes CDR1 SGHRS and CDR2 YFSETQ. V gave up 2 bases and J gave up 0 bases, with 10 bases separating them. This CDR3 contains 15 residues. For this clone: What it binds is unknown. The same CDR3 is also encoded by other DNA sequences in this sample.

The clonotype comes from a man between 18 and 29 years old in good health. Some clones in this sample may be carry-over from other donors' samples. Sequenced sample: naive CD4+ T cells from PBMCs. The subset is: CD45RA+ positively selected. The chain recombines TRBV5-1 with TRBJ2-3; a possible D gene is TRBD2 (6 bases). The CDR3 loop is CASSLRTTSTDTQYF. CDR3 sequence (DNA): TGCGCCAGCAGCTTACGGACTACGAGCACAGATACGCAGTATTTT.